A selection of T cell receptor beta chains follows, all from one sample in a study of blood T cell repertoires in COVID-19. Produced via immunoSEQ multiplex PCR; TCRdb's table is partial and in-frame only. Among about 94,000 clones, 80% to 85% were seen once, and the ten largest hold around 6.5%. Sequenced: peripheral blood. All receptors come from a man aged 55 to 70 with acute or convalescent COVID-19. Each CDR3 is given with its conserved first and last residue. The D gene is left open where the match is weak. For some rows the clone size is stated as once, few or many, or as a class when expanded; others skip it.

clone_size | j_call | d_call | v_call | cdr3_aa | cdr3_nt
- | TRBJ1-2 | - | TRBV15 | CATSRGDTNYGYTF | TGTGCCACCAGCAGGGGAGATACTAACTATGGCTACACCTTC
- | TRBJ1-1 | - | TRBV4-3 | CASSQDWLARGTEAFF | TGCGCCAGCAGCCAAGATTGGTTAGCGAGAGGGACTGAAGCTTTCTTT
- | TRBJ2-1 | - | TRBV2 | CASTTSDNQEQFF | TGTGCCAGCACCACCTCAGACAACCAAGAGCAGTTCTTC
- | TRBJ1-1 | - | TRBV12-3/TRBV12-4 | CASSLAWAWAFF | TGTGCCAGCAGTTTAGCGTGGGCATGGGCTTTCTTT
- | TRBJ1-2 | - | TRBV24-1 | CATSGQPSSNYGYTF | TGTGCCACCAGTGGACAGCCCTCCTCTAACTATGGCTACACCTTC
few | TRBJ2-7 | - | TRBV5-1 | CASRAPQGNEQYF | TGCGCCAGCAGGGCACCACAGGGTAACGAGCAGTACTTC
- | TRBJ2-1 | TRBD2 | TRBV7-8 | CASSLGLAVTYNEQFF | TGTGCCAGCAGCTTAGGACTAGCGGTAACCTACAATGAGCAGTTCTTC
- | TRBJ2-4 | TRBD2 | TRBV19 | CASSISASGANKNIQYF | TGTGCCAGTAGTATCAGCGCTAGCGGGGCCAACAAAAACATTCAGTACTTC
- | TRBJ1-6 | - | TRBV6-5 | CASSYSWRLSNSPLHF | TGTGCCAGCAGTTACTCGTGGAGGCTATCTAATTCACCCCTCCACTTT
- | TRBJ1-2 | - | TRBV30 | CAWSVGQDGYTF | TGTGCCTGGAGTGTAGGTCAGGATGGCTACACCTTC
- | TRBJ2-5 | TRBD2 | TRBV12-3/TRBV12-4 | CASSPGGTQYF | TGTGCCAGCAGCCCGGGAGGGACCCAGTACTTC
- | TRBJ1-1 | - | TRBV7-2 | CASSFWQGVNTEAFF | TGTGCCAGCAGCTTTTGGCAGGGTGTCAACACTGAAGCTTTCTTT
- | TRBJ1-5 | TRBD1 | TRBV4-1 | CASSHQGQGNQPQHF | TGCGCCAGCAGCCATCAGGGACAGGGCAATCAGCCCCAGCATTTT
- | TRBJ2-7 | TRBD2 | TRBV7-9 | CASSTRTSGVTYEQYF | TGTGCCAGCAGCACAAGAACTAGCGGGGTCACCTACGAGCAGTACTTC
- | TRBJ2-5 | - | TRBV19 | CASSQTSMETQYF | TGTGCCAGTAGTCAGACTAGTATGGAGACCCAGTACTTC
- | TRBJ1-3 | TRBD1 | TRBV6-6 | CASSPTGGENTIYF | TGTGCCAGCAGTCCAACAGGGGGAGAAAACACCATATATTTT
- | TRBJ1-3 | TRBD1 | TRBV3-1/TRBV3-2 | CASSSQGVSGNTIYF | TGTGCCAGCAGCTCCCAGGGGGTTTCTGGAAACACCATATATTTT
- | TRBJ2-5 | - | TRBV21-1 | CASRGSGEETQYF | TGTGCCAGCAGGGGTAGCGGGGAAGAGACCCAGTACTTC
- | TRBJ1-6 | TRBD1 | TRBV3-1/TRBV3-2 | CASSLTGGGSPLHF | TGTGCCAGCAGCCTGACAGGGGGAGGTTCACCCCTCCACTTT
many | TRBJ1-1 | - | TRBV27 | CASSFRGMAEAFF | TGTGCCAGCAGTTTCCGGGGTATGGCTGAAGCTTTCTTT
- | TRBJ1-1 | TRBD1 | TRBV5-1 | CASSRNQGAAFF | TGCGCCAGCAGTCGAAATCAGGGGGCGGCTTTCTTT
- | TRBJ1-2 | TRBD1 | TRBV5-1 | CASSKSGQGDNNYGYTF | TGCGCCAGCAGCAAGTCTGGACAGGGTGATAATAACTATGGCTACACCTTC
- | TRBJ1-2 | TRBD1 | TRBV5-1 | CASSSGQANYGYTF | TGCGCCAGCAGCTCTGGACAGGCCAACTATGGCTACACCTTC
few | TRBJ2-7 | - | TRBV4-3 | CASSQDSQGYEQYF | TGCGCCAGCAGCCAAGATTCACAGGGCTACGAGCAGTACTTC
- | TRBJ2-1 | - | TRBV7-8 | CASSLVGQYNEQFF | TGTGCCAGCAGCTTAGTCGGACAGTACAATGAGCAGTTCTTC
- | TRBJ1-1 | - | TRBV28 | CASSPHLGASTEAFF | TGTGCCAGCAGTCCCCACCTGGGGGCAAGCACTGAAGCTTTCTTT
- | TRBJ2-7 | TRBD2 | TRBV13 | CASNHRDYHEQYF | TGTGCCAGCAACCACCGGGACTACCACGAGCAGTACTTC
- | TRBJ1-5 | TRBD1 | TRBV30 | CAWGDRGNQPQHF | TGTGCCTGGGGAGACAGGGGCAATCAGCCCCAGCATTTT
- | TRBJ1-1 | - | TRBV13 | CASSSRARGVWTEAFF | TGTGCCAGCAGCTCTCGTGCCAGGGGCGTTTGGACTGAAGCTTTCTTT
- | TRBJ1-1 | TRBD1 | TRBV2 | CASSNPPDRGEGVAFF | TGTGCCAGCAGTAACCCACCGGACAGGGGAGAAGGAGTGGCTTTCTTT
- | TRBJ2-2 | - | TRBV2 | CASSGENTGELFF | TGTGCCAGCTCCGGGGAGAACACCGGGGAGCTGTTTTTT
- | TRBJ2-3 | TRBD2 | TRBV5-1 | CASSQNPGLAGGTSTDTQYF | TGCGCCAGCAGCCAAAACCCGGGACTAGCGGGGGGGACTAGCACAGATACGCAGTATTTT
- | TRBJ1-1 | - | TRBV2 | CASMMVAANTEAFF | TGTGCCAGCATGATGGTCGCGGCTAACACTGAAGCTTTCTTT
- | TRBJ1-4 | TRBD1 | TRBV3-1/TRBV3-2 | CASSQEVGTVNEKLFF | TGTGCCAGCAGCCAAGAGGTAGGGACAGTAAATGAAAAACTGTTTTTT
once | TRBJ1-5 | - | TRBV5-1 | CASSPNTNSNQPQHF | TGCGCCAGCAGCCCCAATACTAATAGCAATCAGCCCCAGCATTTT
- | TRBJ1-1 | - | TRBV9 | CASSKGGSRTEAFF | TGTGCCAGCAGCAAGGGGGGGAGTCGGACTGAAGCTTTCTTT
- | TRBJ2-2 | - | TRBV6-5 | CASSQGSGELFF | TGTGCCAGCAGCCAGGGTTCCGGGGAGCTGTTTTTT
- | TRBJ1-2 | TRBD1 | TRBV5-6 | CASSIGTGLNYGYTF | TGTGCCAGCAGCATAGGGACAGGGCTAAACTATGGCTACACCTTC
- | TRBJ1-6 | - | TRBV7-9 | CASSLGSKGDSPLHF | TGTGCCAGCAGCTTAGGTAGCAAGGGAGACTCACCCCTCCACTTT
- | TRBJ1-1 | - | TRBV18 | CASSLPTGPMNTEAFF | TGTGCCAGCTCACTCCCGACAGGTCCTATGAACACTGAAGCTTTCTTT
- | TRBJ1-2 | TRBD1 | TRBV11-2 | CASSSIVRGQRGYGYTF | TGTGCCAGCAGCTCGATCGTCAGGGGACAGAGGGGCTATGGCTACACCTTC
- | TRBJ2-7 | TRBD2 | TRBV30 | CAWNGGGGYEQYF | TGTGCCTGGAACGGGGGGGGAGGCTACGAGCAGTACTTC
few | TRBJ1-1 | - | TRBV30 | CAWSVLRNTEAFF | TGTGCCTGGAGTGTCCTTAGAAACACTGAAGCTTTCTTT
- | TRBJ2-5 | TRBD2 | TRBV12-5 | CASGDRTSGSLTQYF | TGTGCTAGTGGCGATCGGACTAGCGGCAGTTTGACCCAGTACTTC
- | TRBJ1-1 | TRBD1 | TRBV6-2/TRBV6-3 | CASSYDRGTEAFF | TGTGCCAGCAGTTATGACAGGGGAACTGAAGCTTTCTTT
- | TRBJ2-7 | TRBD1 | TRBV11-2 | CASSLGMGTGHEQYF | TGTGCCAGCAGCTTAGGGATGGGGACAGGGCACGAGCAGTACTTC
- | TRBJ1-2 | - | TRBV27 | CASSLGGRGYGYTF | TGTGCCAGCAGTTTAGGGGGGAGAGGCTATGGCTACACCTTC
- | TRBJ2-3 | TRBD1 | TRBV7-9 | CASSYGDRDSQYF | TGTGCCAGCAGTTACGGGGACAGGGATTCGCAGTATTTT
few | TRBJ2-7 | TRBD2 | TRBV7-3 | CASSLYSGGTYEQYF | TGTGCCAGCAGCTTATATTCGGGGGGAACCTACGAGCAGTACTTC
- | TRBJ1-4 | - | TRBV6-5 | CASTPRGANEKLFF | TGTGCCAGCACCCCCAGGGGAGCTAATGAAAAACTGTTTTTT
few | TRBJ2-7 | - | TRBV2 | CAILARRGDSSSYEQYF | TGTGCCATCTTAGCGCGCCGCGGGGACTCAAGCTCCTACGAGCAGTACTTC
- | TRBJ1-2 | - | TRBV30 | CAWNPRAGLWAGGYTF | TGTGCCTGGAACCCCCGAGCAGGCTTGTGGGCCGGTGGCTACACCTTC
- | TRBJ1-6 | - | TRBV9 | CASSVGHYNSPLHF | TGTGCCAGCAGCGTAGGTCACTATAATTCACCCCTCCACTTT
- | TRBJ1-5 | TRBD1 | TRBV19 | CASSKTGFNQPQHF | TGTGCCAGTAGCAAGACAGGGTTCAATCAGCCCCAGCATTTT
- | TRBJ2-7 | - | TRBV10-2 | CASSQAAYEQYF | TGCGCCAGCAGCCAGGCCGCCTACGAGCAGTACTTC